A single sample is the source of the 29 T cell receptor beta chains below, sequenced in a study of molecular identifiers for immune sequencing clone quantification. MiXCR was run by TCRdb on the PCR reads, yielding one entry per CDR3 protein. The sample carries approximately 630,000 distinct CDR3 sequences, 25% recorded once. Source material: naive CD8+ T cells from blood, with Jurkat cell RNA spiked in. Stated subset: FACS-sorted CD8+CD4-CCR7+CD45RA+ naive T cells. These receptors all stem from a human donor in good health. Some libraries in this study had Jurkat cell RNA spiked in.

On this clonotype itself: An end of the junction differs from the germline gene, which may be a read error. The V call is TRBV20-1, the J call TRBJ1-1; 8 bases align to TRBD1. Germline-derived CDR1 and CDR2 are DFQATT and SNEGSKA (reference sequence). The CDR3 consists of 14 residues. The CDR3 region is CSARADRANTVAFF. In nucleotides, the CDR3 is TGCAGTGCTAGAGCGGACAGGGCGAACACTGTAGCTTTCTTT.

The chain links TRBV7-6 to TRBJ2-7; 8 bases match TRBD1. CDR1 and CDR2 from the germline V gene are SGHVS and FNYEAQ. The CDR3 is 14 residues long. J was trimmed by 7 bases and V by 1 base; bases with no gene match: 6. The CDR3 reads CASSLGTGLGEQYF. As DNA, the CDR3 is TGTGCCAGCAGCTTAGGGACAGGGCTGGGGGAGCAGTACTTC.

The chain joins TRBV20-1 to TRBJ2-3; D not certain. The CDR3 extends over 14 amino acids. The germline V gene encodes CDR1 DFQATT and CDR2 SNEGSKA (reference sequence). V was cut by 7 bases and J by 3 bases, with 17 bases left in between. The CDR3 loop reads CSVLRVSSTDTQYF. In nucleotides, the CDR3 is TGCAGTGTGCTTCGGGTCTCATCGACAGATACGCAGTATTTT.

The J gene is TRBJ2-7, the V gene TRBV13, with D maybe TRBD1 (5 bases). The germline CDR1 and CDR2 sequences are PRHDT and FYEKMQ (reference sequence). Trimming removed 0 bases at V and 0 bases at J, with 9 bases between. The CDR3 contains 15 residues. CDR3: CASSLGGVGSYEQYF. DNA of the CDR3: TGTGCCAGCAGCTTAGGAGGGGTTGGCTCCTACGAGCAGTACTTC.

Of note for this clonotype: A much larger clone is a single base away; this may be a read error. The rearrangement joins TRBV11-2 to TRBJ1-4; D gene unclear. Trimming removed 5 bases at V and 8 bases at J, with 12 bases between. Looked up from germline, CDR1 is SGHAT and CDR2 is FQNNGV. The CDR3 has 13 residues. The CDR3 bases are TGTGCCAGCAGCCCCGACTTAAGCGAAAAACTGTTTTTT. It codes for CASSPDLSEKLFF.

Regarding this clonotype: The junction departs from germline at one end; a sequencing error may be responsible. This chain joins TRBV30 and TRBJ1-5; 9 positions agree with TRBD1. Germline V lookup: CDR1 GTSNPN, CDR2 SVGIG (reference sequence). The CDR3 extends over 14 amino acids. Written as DNA, the CDR3 is TGTGCCTGGAGTGATGGGACAGGGCGACAGCCCCGGCATTTT. Translating gives CAWSDGTGRQPRHF. The complete variable domain, with remaining parts taken from reference TRBV30 and TRBJ1-5, reads SQTIHQWPATLVQPVGSPLSLECTVEGTSNPNLYWYRQAAGRGLQLLFYSVGIGQISSEVPQNLSASRPQDRQFILSSKKLLLSDSGFYLCAWSDGTGRQPRHFGDGTRLSIL.

Notes on this clonotype: This sequence may be a read error, since a much larger clone differs from it by one base. V usage is TRBV27 and J usage is TRBJ1-1; 8 bases map to TRBD1. Per the germline V gene, CDR1 is MNHEY and CDR2 is SMNVEV (reference sequence). CDR3 length equals 14 residues. This CDR3 reads CASSPGTGFTDAFF. Here the CDR3 DNA reads TGTGCCAGCAGTCCAGGGACAGGCTTCACTGACGCTTTCTTT.

This clonotype was seen just once. At one boundary the junction diverges from the germline segment, which might be a read error. The gene calls are TRBV12-3 or TRBV12-4 and TRBJ1-5; 10 bases agree with TRBD1. The CDR3 totals 16 residues. CDR3 loop: CARSFAGTGEGQPQHF. The CDR3 DNA follows: TGTGCCCGCAGCTTTGCCGGGACAGGGGAAGGTCAGCCCCAGCATTTT.

This clonotype was observed many times. This sequence joins TRBV4-3 and TRBJ2-5, with D perhaps matching TRBD1 (5 bases). CDR1 and CDR2 from the germline V gene are LGHNA and YSLEER. The CDR3 is 14 residues long. Trimming took off 1 base at V and 2 bases at J, with 8 bases between the two ends. The CDR3 protein is CASSQGPGQETQYF. The CDR3 DNA reads TGCGCCAGCAGCCAAGGACCAGGGCAAGAGACCCAGTACTTC.

This clonotype was seen a few times. This chain connects TRBV28 to TRBJ2-7; 7 bases are shared with TRBD1. This CDR3 contains 12 residues. V lost 8 bases and J lost 2; bases outside the gene matches: 3. CDR1 is MDHEN, CDR2 SYDVKM, per germline. Here the CDR3 DNA reads TGTGCCAGCGGACAGGATCCCTACGAGCAGTACTTC. Translated: CASGQDPYEQYF.

The chain has TRBV18 and TRBJ2-4; D is possibly TRBD1 or TRBD2 (5 bases each). CDR1 KGHSH and CDR2 LQKENI come from the germline V gene. The V end was cut by 3 bases, the J end by 0 bases, with 12 bases between. This CDR3 contains 16 residues. Here the CDR3 reads CASSPWDGLAKNIQYF. In DNA form, the CDR3 reads TGTGCCAGCTCACCTTGGGACGGTTTAGCCAAAAACATTCAGTACTTC.

The table lists this clonotype with a few counts. The chain links TRBV7-9 to TRBJ2-1; 14 nucleotides line up with TRBD2. V lost 5 bases to trimming and J lost 7 bases; unmatched junction nucleotides: 7. The CDR3 has 16 residues. Germline CDR1 SEHNR, CDR2 FQNEAQ (reference sequence). The chain's CDR3 is CASSHSGLAGGNEQFF. The CDR3 bases are TGTGCCAGCAGCCATTCCGGACTAGCGGGAGGAAATGAGCAGTTCTTC. The full variable domain, in which reference TRBV7-9 and TRBJ2-1 provide the parts outside the CDR3, is DTGVSQNPRHKITKRGQNVTFRCDPISEHNRLYWYRQTLGQGPEFLTYFQNEAQLEKSRLLSDRFSAERPKGSFSTLEIQRTEQGDSAMYLCASSHSGLAGGNEQFFGPGTRLTVL.

This clonotype was observed many times. The chain couples TRBV6-1 to TRBJ2-7, with D tentatively TRBD1 (6 bases). The V and J ends lost 10 bases and 2 bases respectively, with 15 bases between them. The CDR3 spans 13 residues. Looked up from germline, CDR1 is MNHNS and CDR2 is SASEGT. CDR3 nucleotides: TGTGCCATCCAATCCCAGGGGACCTACGAGCAGTACTTC. It translates to CAIQSQGTYEQYF.

Remarks on this clonotype: One end of the junction varies from germline; a read error may be responsible. This chain connects TRBV23-1 to TRBJ2-2; 8 bases agree with TRBD1. TRBV23-1 is labeled an ORF, and its function is uncertain. The CDR3 loop spans 18 amino acids. Here the CDR3 DNA reads TGCGCCAGCAGTCAACTCTTTGGGACAGGAGTAATTACCGGGGTGCTGTTTTTT. Its translation is CASSQLFGTGVITGVLFF.

The rearrangement uses TRBV27 and TRBJ2-7, with D maybe TRBD2 (5 bases). CDR1 is MNHEY, CDR2 SMNVEV, per germline (reference sequence). This CDR3 spans 14 amino acids. Trimming removed 8 bases at V and 4 bases at J, with 18 bases between. The chain's CDR3 is CASRLWSGSYEQYF. As DNA, the CDR3 is TGTGCCAGCCGCCTCTGGTCGGGAAGTTACGAGCAGTACTTC.

This clonotype has ten or more counts. This rearrangement joins TRBV4-3 to TRBJ1-3; D gene uncertain. V lost 1 base to trimming and J lost 4 bases, with 14 bases between them. There are 16 residues in the CDR3. From germline, CDR1 is LGHNA and CDR2 YSLEER. The CDR3 DNA is TGCGCCAGCAGCCAAGGCCGTGGCCGCCTGGGAAACACCATATATTTT. Encoded protein: CASSQGRGRLGNTIYF.

As to this clonotype: The final CDR3 position lacks the conserved phenylalanine or tryptophan, pointing to a likely read error. The gene calls are TRBV29-1 and TRBJ2-1; unclear D gene. The CDR3 has 15 amino acids. With 0 bases removed from V and 0 bases from J, the gap between germline ends came to 9 bases. Germline V CDR1 and CDR2: SQVTM, ANQGSEA. The CDR3 protein is CSVEDVESSYNEQFL. The CDR3 DNA is TGCAGCGTTGAAGATGTTGAGAGCTCCTACAATGAGCAGTTCCTC.

CDR3 protein: CASRNRGGTGELFF. As DNA, the CDR3 is TGCGCCAGCAGGAACAGGGGTGGCACCGGGGAGCTGTTTTTT. The V and J genes are TRBV4-1 and TRBJ2-2; 7 bases are shared with TRBD1. Germline values: CDR1 MGHRA, CDR2 YSYEKL. The trim removed 6 bases at V and 4 bases at J, leaving 5 bases unmatched. CDR3 size: 14 residues.

The chain is built from TRBV5-1 and TRBJ2-1; 9 nucleotides line up with TRBD1. The CDR3 extends over 13 amino acids. CDR1 and CDR2 (germline): SGHRS, YFSETQ. Unmatched junction bases numbered 5, after V lost 4 bases and J lost 9 bases. This chain's CDR3 is CASSEGQGAEQFF. The CDR3 nucleotides are TGCGCCAGCAGCGAGGGACAGGGAGCTGAGCAGTTCTTC.

This clonotype was picked up a small number of times. The gene calls are TRBV5-1 and TRBJ2-7; no clear D. Germline values: CDR1 SGHRS, CDR2 YFSETQ. V was shortened by 2 bases and J by 0 bases, with 9 bases between the two germline ends. The CDR3 totals 14 residues. The DNA for the CDR3 is TGCGCCAGCAGCTTCCACTTTAGCTCCTACGAGCAGTACTTC. Amino acids: CASSFHFSSYEQYF.

The V gene is TRBV4-1, the J gene TRBJ2-4; 8 bases agree with TRBD1. With V trimmed by 2 bases and J by 7 bases, 7 bases remained unmatched. Germline loops: CDR1 MGHRA, CDR2 YSYEKL. This CDR3 is 15 amino acids long. The chain's CDR3 is CASSQPGQGTNIQYF. The CDR3 bases are TGCGCCAGCAGCCAACCCGGACAGGGTACTAACATTCAGTACTTC.

Concerning this clonotype: With a much larger clone just one base away, this may be a read error. The chain is built from TRBV5-3 and TRBJ2-7, with TRBD2 as a possible D gene (5 bases). TRBV5-3 counts as an open reading frame of uncertain function. The CDR3 has 14 residues. The CDR3 loop is CASSLVDSAYEQYF. The CDR3 nucleotides read TGTGCCAGCAGCTTGGTCGATAGCGCCTACGAGCAGTACTTC.

With regard to this clonotype: This clone may be a read error of a much larger clone one base away. V is TRBV27 and J is TRBJ2-7; D is unresolved. The germline V gene encodes CDR1 MNHEY and CDR2 SMNVEV (reference sequence). V lost 5 bases, J lost 5 bases, and 10 bases lay in between. The CDR3 contains 12 residues. CDR3 DNA sequence: TGTGCCAGCAGTCCCAGAGAACACGAGCAGTACTTC. Translating gives CASSPREHEQYF.

This clonotype was observed many times. The chain is built from TRBV7-9 and TRBJ2-5; 13 bases fit TRBD2. The V and J ends lost 4 bases and 1 base, in that order; junction bases with no gene match: 3. This CDR3 contains 16 residues. The V gene's germline CDR1 is SEHNR and CDR2 FQNEAQ (reference sequence). The CDR3 DNA sequence: TGTGCCAGCAGCTGGCGACTAGCGGGGGGCCAAGAGACCCAGTACTTC. Protein: CASSWRLAGGQETQYF. Variable domain in full (rest from reference TRBV7-9 and TRBJ2-5): DTGVSQNPRHKITKRGQNVTFRCDPISEHNRLYWYRQTLGQGPEFLTYFQNEAQLEKSRLLSDRFSAERPKGSFSTLEIQRTEQGDSAMYLCASSWRLAGGQETQYFGPGTRLLVL.

Comments on this clonotype: Germline is not matched at one junction end, which may reflect a read error. The chain uses TRBV3-1 and TRBJ2-2; D might be TRBD1 (6 bases). The CDR3 length is 16 residues. Germline V lookup: CDR1 LGHDT, CDR2 YNNKEL (reference sequence). DNA of the CDR3: TGTGCCAGCAGCCCCCTAGGGGACACCTACACCGGGGAGCTGTGTTTT. Translating gives CASSPLGDTYTGELCF.

This sequence joins TRBV27 and TRBJ2-7, with 10 bases aligning to TRBD1. Looked up from germline, CDR1 is MNHEY and CDR2 is SMNVEV (reference sequence). The CDR3 has 16 amino acids. The J segment lost 3 bases and the V segment lost 4 bases, leaving 9 bases of the junction unmatched. The CDR3 spells CASSSYSGTGVYEQYF. CDR3 DNA: TGTGCCAGCAGTTCCTACTCAGGGACAGGGGTCTACGAGCAGTACTTC.

In this sample, this clonotype turned up many times. The chain couples TRBV10-3 to TRBJ2-7, with TRBD1 matching over 9 bases. CDR3 size: 14 residues. V lost 7 bases, J lost 3 bases, and 7 bases stayed unmatched. In germline, CDR1 is ENHRY, CDR2 SYGVKD. This chain's CDR3 is CAITPTGQGYEQYF. For the CDR3, the DNA is TGTGCCATCACCCCCACGGGACAGGGCTACGAGCAGTACTTC.

To note about this clonotype: A read error may account for a junction end that differs from germline. CDR3 protein: CASSSRDRAYGELLF. CDR3 sequence (DNA): TGTGCCAGCAGCAGCCGGGACAGGGCTTACGGGGAGCTGCTTTTT. The gene calls are TRBV7-9 and TRBJ2-2; the match to TRBD1 covers 9 bases. The CDR3 loop spans 15 amino acids. Per germline, CDR1 SEHNR and CDR2 FQNEAQ (reference sequence).

This clonotype was picked up a small number of times. The V gene is TRBV12-3 or TRBV12-4, the J gene TRBJ2-5, with 14 nucleotides matching TRBD2. V shed 6 bases and J 1 base; nucleotides not matched to a gene: 13. The CDR3 contains 19 residues. The CDR3 nucleotides read TGTGCCAGCAGAAAGACTAGCGGGGGGGCCCGGTGGGGCCAAGAGACCCAGTACTTC. Its protein product is CASRKTSGGARWGQETQYF.